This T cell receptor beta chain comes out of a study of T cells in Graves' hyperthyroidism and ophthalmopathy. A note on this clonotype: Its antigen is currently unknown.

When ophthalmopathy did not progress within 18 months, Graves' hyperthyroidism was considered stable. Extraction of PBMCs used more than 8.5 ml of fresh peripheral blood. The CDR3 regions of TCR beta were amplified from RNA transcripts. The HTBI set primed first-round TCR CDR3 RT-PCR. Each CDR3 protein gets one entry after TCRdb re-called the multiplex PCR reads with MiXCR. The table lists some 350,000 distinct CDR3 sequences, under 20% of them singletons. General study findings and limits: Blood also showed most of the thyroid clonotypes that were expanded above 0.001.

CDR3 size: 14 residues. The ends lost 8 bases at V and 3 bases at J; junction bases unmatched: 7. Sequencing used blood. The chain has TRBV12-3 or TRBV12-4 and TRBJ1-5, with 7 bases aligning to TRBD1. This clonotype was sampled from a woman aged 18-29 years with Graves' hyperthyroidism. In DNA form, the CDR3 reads TGTGCCAGCCGAGAACAGGGGTACAATCAGCCCCAGCATTTT. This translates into CASREQGYNQPQHF.